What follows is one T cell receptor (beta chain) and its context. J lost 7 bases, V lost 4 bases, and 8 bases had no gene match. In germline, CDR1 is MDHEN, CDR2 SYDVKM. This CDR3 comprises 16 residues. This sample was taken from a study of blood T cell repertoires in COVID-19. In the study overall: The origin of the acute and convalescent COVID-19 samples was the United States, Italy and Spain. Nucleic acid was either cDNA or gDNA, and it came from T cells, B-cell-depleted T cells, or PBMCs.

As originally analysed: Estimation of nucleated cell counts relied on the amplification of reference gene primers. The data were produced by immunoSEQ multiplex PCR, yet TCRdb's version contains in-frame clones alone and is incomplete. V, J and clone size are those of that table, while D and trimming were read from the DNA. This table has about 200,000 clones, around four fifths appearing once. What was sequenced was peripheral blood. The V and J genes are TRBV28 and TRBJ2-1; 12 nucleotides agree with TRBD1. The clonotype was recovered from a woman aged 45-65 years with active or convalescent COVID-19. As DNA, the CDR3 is TGTGCCAGCAGTTATTACCGGGACAGGGGGCTTAATGAGCAGTTCTTC. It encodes CASSYYRDRGLNEQFF.